The T cell receptor beta chain described here comes from a study of T cell responses to AZD1222 COVID-19 vaccine. Findings of the study overall: Unmutated regions of variants are reportedly targeted by nearly half of spike-specific TCRs.

Germline loops: CDR1 ENHRY, CDR2 SYGVKD. V lost 8 bases, J lost 0 bases, and 14 bases lay in between. There are 15 residues in the CDR3. Sequencing used immunoSEQ multiplex PCR; TCRdb keeps in-frame clones, though not all of them. The repertoire holds 100,000 to 120,000 clones, with roughly nine tenths as singletons. With respect to this clone: The antigen remains unidentified.

This specimen consisted of peripheral blood, obtained on day 0 of AZD1222 vaccination. This receptor was taken from an adult in good health. V is TRBV10-3 and J is TRBJ1-3; the D is unclear. CDR3 sequence reads: CAIRRSQNSGNTIYF. In nucleotides, the CDR3 is TGTGCCATCCGTCGATCACAGAACTCTGGAAACACCATATATTTT.